The sequence of this T cell receptor beta chain was determined in a study of CD8+ T cells in alopecia areata. Treatment described: oral pan-JAK inhibitor, 5-10 mg twice daily. Extracted from the samples, RNA was reverse transcribed into cDNA to serve as the sequencing template. Measured with immunoSEQ multiplex PCR; TCRdb has only the in-frame clones, and not every one. The sample yields around 60,000 clones, more than 45% seen once. Trimming cost V 0 bases and J 0 bases; bases outside gene matches: 9. This CDR3 has 18 amino acids. Germline CDR1 reads LGHNA; CDR2 reads YSLEER. This clone has only a few counts.

The clonotype originates from a human donor with alopecia areata. The sequences come from CD8+ T cells sorted from blood, collected at roughly week 38, from a patient treated with tofacitinib. The chain has TRBV4-3 and TRBJ2-5; 8 bases fit TRBD2. The CDR3 region is CASSQEGPGTSYQETQYF. In DNA, the CDR3 is TGCGCCAGCAGCCAAGAGGGCCCCGGGACTAGTTACCAAGAGACCCAGTACTTC.